This section outlines one TCR beta chain sequence together with its context. What antigen it recognizes has not been identified. In this entry, gene names and germline sequences are mouse ones. This specimen's time point label, interpreted: mouse harvest day 14 after allogeneic transplant. Each mouse graft, delivered by tail vein injection, combined 10^6 splenic CD5+ T cells with 10^7 T-cell-depleted bone marrow cells. A major MHC-mismatch B6 (H2b) into BALB/c (H2d) model was used to model mouse GVHD, and tissues were profiled at day 7 or 14. On day 7 or 14 post-transplant, mouse tissues and retro-orbital blood were harvested with separate sterile tools for each animal, and livers were flushed before harvest. Before genomic DNA isolation with the DNeasy Blood & Tissue Kit, mouse tissues were minced using razor blades in buffered saline. The data stem from a study of tissue T cells after allogeneic stem cell transplantation (dated by TCRdb to between 2021 and 2024). Study-wide context: Using research autopsies of patients with and without GVHD, plus mouse models of GVHD, the study profiled TCR beta repertoires across many tissues. The human arm was a prospective observational study without blinding or randomization.

Overall study outcomes, separate from this receptor: Within patients, how anatomically similar tissues were was a major factor shaping TCR repertoire composition, regardless of disease or transplant status. Only a few T cell clones appeared in more than one patient, yet motif-based clustering showed tissue-specific repertoire signatures that were shared between patients. Blood and spleen T cells captured only a limited portion of the TCR repertoire detected in tissues, in both patients and mice. Sampling depth was acknowledged as a limitation, and the patient cohort was both small and clinically heterogeneous. Which tissue TCRs were alloreactive or antigen-specific was not determined in the study, and some of the clones might have been host cells that persisted.

Library prep was done by the immunoSEQ multiplex PCR assay. Adaptive Biotechnologies performed TCRbeta CDR3 sequencing at survey depth and reported CDR3 sequences, V/J genes, productive frequency, and template counts. TCR beta CDR3 regions were amplified from genomic DNA rather than RNA. The paper's processing steps were these. Jensen-Shannon divergence was used to quantify pairwise repertoire overlap between tissues, with a value of 1 meaning complete divergence and a value of 0 meaning identical repertoires. Tissues were clustered by single-linkage agglomerative hierarchical clustering of pairwise JSD values, and the clustering results were displayed as dendrograms. GLIPH2 was applied to all patient samples using simulation_depth 1000, kmer_min_depth 3, and cdr3_length_cutoff 8, and only groups with more than two unique CDR3s were retained. A standardized tissue-overlap score extrapolated Jaccard GLIPH-group overlap across patients to a standard repertoire size of 1000 clones. Linear mixed-effect models, with tissue included as a fixed effect and individual included as a random effect, were used to assess associations of diversity with clinical or experimental variables. What TCRdb holds here is the immuneACCESS table cut down to in-frame rearrangements. Part of the clones is not present; checked against another copy, under half of the missing clones reflect an unresolved V gene, and the others are unexplained. Clone size and the V and J calls come from that table; the DNA yielded D and trimming. The sample contains roughly 1,900 clones, approximately 46% of them found a single time. The ten largest make up 20% to 25% of the sample.

Input material: lymph node tissue. The clonotype was recovered from a female BALB/c mouse given C57BL/6 T cells with graft-versus-host disease after an allogeneic hematopoietic cell transplant.

CDR3 DNA, as far as it was read: TGTGCCAGCAGCGCCCGAAATAGTCAAAACACCTTGTAC. Its coded protein is CASSARNSQNTLY. The whole CDR3 reads CASSARNSQNTLYF. Here the chain combines TRBV4 and TRBJ2-4; the D gene identity is not certain. Read coverage stops 1 residue before the CDR3 terminus; the germline J gene supplies the remainder. The germline V gene (reference sequence) yields LGHDT for CDR1 and YNNKQL for CDR2. The cysteine opens and the phenylalanine closes a CDR3 of 14 amino acids. The DNA has 39 bases, all within the CDR3, and is read from base 1. The V and J ends are trimmed by 5 bases and 0 bases, leaving 9 bases between them.